This T cell receptor (beta chain) was identified in a study of T cells in tuberculosis. Broader study findings: GMM-specific TCRs were nearer to active tuberculosis alpha repertoires, suggesting expansion. Samples were chosen by availability of cryopreserved specimens.

The V gene's germline CDR1 is ENHRY and CDR2 SYGVKD. The V segment lost 5 bases and the J segment 2 bases; nucleotides outside the gene matches: 5. The CDR3 is 14 amino acids. Method: immunoSEQ multiplex PCR; TCRdb's copy keeps in-frame clones and lacks some. The table lists more than 30,000 clones, almost 95% of them singletons. Adolescents were screened for latent TB by skin test and IGRA. Each clinical donor contributed on average roughly 92,000 T cells from unsorted cryopreserved PBMC. Note on this clone: Its antigen is as yet unknown.

The chain links TRBV10-3 to TRBJ2-7, with 8 bases fitting TRBD1. The clonotype originates from a donor aged 10 to 29 with latent tuberculosis or without tuberculosis infection. Some clones in this sample may be carry-over from other donors' samples. Source material: PBMCs. The CDR3 loop reads CAISSGQGTYEQYF. The CDR3, as DNA: TGTGCCATCAGTAGCGGACAGGGAACCTACGAGCAGTACTTC.